This TCR beta chain was profiled in a study of T cell clonality in common variable immunodeficiency. CVID meant reduced serum IgG, IgA and/or IgM plus specific antibody deficiency. Of CVID subjects, some 15 were female and roughly 30 male, mean age about 40. Patients and controls were mostly of Caucasian heritage. Blood came from CVID subjects not ill and not taking immunomodulatory or immunosuppressive medication. The assay was immunoSEQ multiplex PCR, and TCRdb's table has in-frame clones only and misses some. The specimen has 25,000 to 35,000 clones, none found just once. V lost 5 bases, J lost 3 bases, and 6 bases stayed unmatched. The CDR3 totals 13 residues. Per germline, CDR1 DFQATT and CDR2 SNEGSKA (reference sequence). Comment on this clone: The antigen is not known. The sequenced fragment ends 3 residues before the CDR3 boundary, so the rest is inferred from the germline J gene.

General observations from the study: In common variable immunodeficiency, TCR beta chains reportedly carried fewer deletions and N-nucleotide insertions.

This sequence joins TRBV20-1 and TRBJ2-7; TRBD1 matches 8 bases. This receptor was identified in a human donor with common variable immunodeficiency. The sequenced sample consisted of peripheral blood mononuclear cells. The CDR3 sequence: CSALPGQVYEQYF. The part of the CDR3 DNA that was read is TGCAGTGCTCTCCCGGGACAGGTCTACGAG.